One and the same sample provided the 24 T cell receptor beta chains below, sequenced in a study of cytomegalovirus exposure and HLA in healthy donors. Vbeta (60) and Jbeta (13) primers were used in the PCR. TCRdb keeps only in-frame clones here, not all; method: immunoSEQ multiplex PCR. The sample has about 120,000 clones, 65% to 85% seen once; the top ten hold approximately 3%. Sequencing was performed on PBMCs. These receptors originate from a woman aged 40 to 50 in good health and CMV-seropositive.

CDR3 coding DNA: TGTGCCAGCACCTCCTGGACAGGTCGTCAAGAGACCCAGTACTTC. Translating gives CASTSWTGRQETQYF. The chain employs TRBV7-6 and TRBJ2-5; 7 bases align to TRBD1. The ends lost 7 bases at V and 2 bases at J; junction bases unmatched: 10. Germline CDR1 is SGHVS and CDR2 is FNYEAQ. This CDR3 contains 15 residues.

The V gene is TRBV5-4, the J gene TRBJ2-7, with D maybe TRBD1 (6 bases). This CDR3 is 14 amino acids long. CDR1 is SGHNT, CDR2 YYREEE, per germline (reference sequence). V was clipped by 2 bases and J by 0 bases, with 9 bases between them. This chain's CDR3 is CASSFRQDSYEQYF. As DNA, the CDR3 is TGTGCCAGCAGCTTCCGACAGGACTCCTACGAGCAGTACTTC.

The rearrangement uses TRBV11-1 and TRBJ2-5; 8 positions agree with TRBD1. This CDR3 contains 15 residues. V lost 6 bases, J lost 5 bases, and 11 bases stayed unmatched. Germline V gene data show CDR1 as SGHAT and CDR2 as FQDESV (reference sequence). CDR3 protein: CASSSRQGARETQYF. The CDR3 coding sequence is TGTGCCAGCAGTTCCCGGCAGGGGGCACGGGAGACCCAGTACTTC.

This clone was observed once. The rearrangement uses TRBV28 and TRBJ1-2; D is ambiguous. Germline values: CDR1 MDHEN, CDR2 SYDVKM. V lost 10 bases and J 0 bases, leaving 18 bases between the germline ends. This CDR3 is 15 amino acids long. In DNA, the CDR3 is TGTGCCACCCTAGGAGGATCAGGTTCTAACTATGGCTACACCTTC. Encoded protein: CATLGGSGSNYGYTF.

This chain connects TRBV27 to TRBJ1-3, with TRBD1 matching over 7 bases. Trimming cost V 5 bases and J 4 bases; bases outside gene matches: 5. Germline loops: CDR1 MNHEY, CDR2 SMNVEV (reference sequence). The CDR3 consists of 14 residues. DNA for the CDR3: TGTGCCAGCAGTGGAGGGGGCGCCGGAAACACCATATATTTT. Its protein is CASSGGGAGNTIYF.

The V and J genes are TRBV7-9 and TRBJ2-7; 7 bases map to TRBD1. The CDR3 is 14 residues long. Unmatched junction bases numbered 7, after V lost 3 bases and J lost 5 bases. Germline V gene data show CDR1 as SEHNR and CDR2 as FQNEAQ (reference sequence). In nucleotides, the CDR3 is TGTGCCAGCAGCTTGCGACAGGGAGACGACGAGCAGTACTTC. Translation: CASSLRQGDDEQYF.

The chain recombines TRBV9 with TRBJ2-7; the D is unclear. This CDR3 region has 14 residues. The V gene's germline CDR1 is SGDLS and CDR2 YYNGEE. V gave up 0 bases and J gave up 2 bases, with 9 bases separating them. The CDR3 DNA reads TGTGCCAGCAGCGTAGGTGGCACCGCCTACGAGCAGTACTTC. It is translated as CASSVGGTAYEQYF.

The V gene is TRBV11-1, the J gene TRBJ2-5, with D possibly matching TRBD1 (6 bases). The DNA end favors TRBJ2-7, so the J call may be wrong. This CDR3 spans 12 amino acids. Germline CDR1 is SGHAT and CDR2 is FQDESV (reference sequence). The CDR3 spells CASSLSRGEQYF. CDR3 coding DNA: TGTGCCAGCAGCCTTAGCAGGGGCGAGCAGTACTTC.

The J gene is TRBJ1-5, the V gene TRBV30; 8 bases map to TRBD1. The CDR3 has 12 residues. Trimming took 5 bases from V and 5 from J; bases not matched to a gene: 2. Germline values: CDR1 GTSNPN, CDR2 SVGIG (reference sequence). CDR3 sequence (DNA): TGTGCCTGGGACAGGGGCGATCAGCCCCAGCATTTT. Translation: CAWDRGDQPQHF.

The chain is built from TRBV9 and TRBJ2-1; TRBD2 matches at 14 bases. This CDR3 contains 19 residues. Trimming removed 3 bases from V and 1 base from J; junction bases left unmatched: 9. CDR1 SGDLS and CDR2 YYNGEE come from the germline V gene. This CDR3 reads CASSGQGLAGVTSYNEQFF. In DNA form, the CDR3 reads TGTGCCAGCAGCGGGCAGGGACTAGCGGGGGTTACGTCCTACAATGAGCAGTTCTTC.

The sample holds a few counts of this clone. The genes are TRBV11-2 and TRBJ2-1; TRBD1 might be the D (5 bases). The CDR3 consists of 16 residues. Germline CDR1 is SGHAT and CDR2 is FQNNGV. V was trimmed by 6 bases and J by 0 bases, leaving 15 bases between them. Written as DNA, the CDR3 is TGTGCCAGCAGTCGAAGACAGAGAAGCTCCTACAATGAGCAGTTCTTC. Amino acid sequence: CASSRRQRSSYNEQFF.

In this sample, this clone turned up once. The V gene is TRBV9, the J gene TRBJ1-2; D is undetermined. The germline CDR1 and CDR2 sequences are SGDLS and YYNGEE. There are 15 residues in the CDR3. Deletions cut 4 bases from V and 2 bases from J, with 15 bases between. The CDR3 sequence is CASSLSEGSNYGYTF. Written as DNA, the CDR3 is TGTGCCAGCAGCCTCTCTGAGGGTTCAAACTATGGCTACACCTTC.

The chain employs TRBV19 and TRBJ2-5; maybe TRBD1 (5 bases). This CDR3 comprises 13 residues. V lost 4 bases and J 5 bases, leaving 11 bases between the germline ends. Per the germline V gene, CDR1 is LNHDA and CDR2 is SQIVND (reference sequence). Here the CDR3 reads CASSTQGRETQYF. Here the CDR3 DNA reads TGTGCCAGTAGTACCCAGGGCCGCGAGACCCAGTACTTC.

The rearrangement links TRBV28 to TRBJ2-7; TRBD1 is a possible D gene (5 bases). Germline V lookup: CDR1 MDHEN, CDR2 SYDVKM. The CDR3 covers 15 residues. V was trimmed by 5 bases and J by 2 bases, leaving 16 bases between them. CDR3 coding DNA: TGTGCCAGCAGTCCCCTCCCGGACAAGGCCTACGAGCAGTACTTC. Encoded protein: CASSPLPDKAYEQYF. Complete variable domain (other parts from reference TRBV28 and TRBJ2-7): DVKVTQSSRYLVKRTGEKVFLECVQDMDHENMFWYRQDPGLGLRLIYFSYDVKMKEKGDIPEGYSVSREKKERFSLILESASTNQTSMYLCASSPLPDKAYEQYFGPGTRLTVT.

This rearrangement joins TRBV6-5 to TRBJ1-5, with D possibly matching TRBD1 (5 bases). This CDR3 comprises 13 residues. Germline V gene sequence: CDR1 MNHEY, CDR2 SVGAGI. V was trimmed by 6 bases and J by 4 bases, leaving 10 bases between them. CDR3 sequence (DNA): TGTGCCAGCAGAGGGAGGGGTAATCAGCCCCAGCATTTT. Protein product: CASRGRGNQPQHF.

The chain couples TRBV4-3 to TRBJ2-3, with D perhaps matching TRBD1 (5 bases). The CDR3 loop spans 17 amino acids. Trimming removed 5 bases at V and 0 bases at J, with 18 bases between. Germline V gives CDR1 LGHNA, CDR2 YSLEER. In DNA, the CDR3 is TGCGCCAGCAGCACCGGACATATAGTTGCTAGCACAGATACGCAGTATTTT. This encodes CASSTGHIVASTDTQYF.

This chain's CDR3 is CARGQGGSYGYTF. CDR3 nucleotide sequence: TGCGCCAGGGGACAGGGTGGGTCCTATGGCTACACCTTC. The chain is built from TRBV10-1 and TRBJ1-2; the match to TRBD1 covers 9 bases. CDR3 length equals 13 residues. Germline CDR1 reads WNHNN; CDR2 reads SYGVQD (reference sequence). V trimming: 9 bases; J trimming: 4 bases; junction bases outside the gene matches: 6.

The gene calls are TRBV9 and TRBJ2-5; weak D call: TRBD2 (7 bases). V lost 4 bases, J lost 5 bases, and 21 bases lay in between. Germline CDR1 and CDR2: SGDLS and YYNGEE. CDR3 length equals 16 residues. CDR3 residues: CASSPRGGSSLETQYF. The CDR3, as DNA: TGTGCCAGCAGCCCCAGGGGCGGGAGTTCCCTGGAGACCCAGTACTTC.

The V gene is TRBV7-9, the J gene TRBJ2-3, with 7 bases fitting TRBD2. The CDR3 sequence is 18 residues long. The germline V gene encodes CDR1 SEHNR and CDR2 FQNEAQ (reference sequence). The V gene end was trimmed by 0 bases and the J gene end by 2 bases; junction bases not matched to a gene: 11. DNA of the CDR3: TGTGCCAGCAGCTTAGCGAGGTCCCCTAGCGGCTACACAGATACGCAGTATTTT. This codes for CASSLARSPSGYTDTQYF.

The rearrangement joins TRBV5-4 to TRBJ1-3; TRBD1 agrees at 10 bases. J gave up 4 bases and V 10 bases, and 8 bases lay outside the gene matches. The germline V gene encodes CDR1 SGHNT and CDR2 YYREEE (reference sequence). CDR3 length: 14 residues. CDR3 protein: CAGIDRGLGNTIYF. CDR3 DNA sequence: TGTGCCGGCATCGACAGGGGGCTCGGAAACACCATATATTTT. The variable domain in full, with the rest retrieved from reference TRBV5-4 and TRBJ1-3, is ETGVTQSPTHLIKTRGQQVTLRCSSQSGHNTVSWYQQALGQGPQFIFQYYREEENGRGNFPPRFSGLQFPNYSSELNVNALELDDSALYLCAGIDRGLGNTIYFGEGSWLTVV.

As for this clone: At the DNA level, this CDR3 is encoded by other sequences in the same sample as well. The chain uses TRBV5-4 and TRBJ2-5; perhaps TRBD1 as D (5 bases). This CDR3 has 14 residues. Germline CDR1 reads SGHNT; CDR2 reads YYREEE (reference sequence). V lost 1 base, J lost 4 bases, and 11 bases lay in between. The CDR3 region is CASSLQGAGETQYF. The CDR3 nucleotides are TGTGCCAGCAGCTTGCAAGGGGCCGGAGAGACCCAGTACTTC.

The chain has TRBV2 and TRBJ2-2; 7 nucleotides match TRBD1. The CDR3 loop spans 14 amino acids. The germline V gene encodes CDR1 SNHLY and CDR2 FYNNEI. V lost 10 bases, J lost 3 bases, and 8 bases stayed unmatched. CDR3 bases: TGTGCCATTCGACAGGGCATAGACACCGGGGAGCTGTTTTTT. Encoded protein: CAIRQGIDTGELFF.

The J gene is TRBJ2-3, the V gene TRBV4-3; D remains ambiguous. The CDR3 is 16 amino acids. V lost 2 bases and J 0 bases, leaving 12 bases between the germline ends. CDR1 and CDR2 (germline): LGHNA, YSLEER. CDR3 nucleotide sequence: TGCGCCAGCAGCCAACGTGGCGGAACTAGCACAGATACGCAGTATTTT. It codes for CASSQRGGTSTDTQYF.

The chain recombines TRBV7-9 with TRBJ1-1, with 9 bases fitting TRBD1. Germline V gene lookup returns CDR1 SEHNR and CDR2 FQNEAQ (reference sequence). The CDR3 has 13 residues. With V trimmed by 7 bases and J by 6 bases, 6 bases remained unmatched. CDR3 loop: CASNSDRGAEAFF. In nucleotides, the CDR3 is TGTGCCAGCAACTCAGACAGGGGGGCTGAAGCTTTCTTT.